The source of this T cell receptor (beta chain) is a study of blood T cell repertoires in COVID-19 (dated by TCRdb to between 2020 and 2021). Describing the broader study: Samples covering the acute and convalescent phases of COVID-19 were provided by collaborators in the United States, Italy and Spain. The material from the prospective study consisted of cDNA or gDNA derived from T cells, B-cell-depleted T cells, or PBMCs. Deeply sampled blood TCRbeta repertoires from subjects exposed to, actively infected with, or recovered from COVID-19 were included in the dataset. A freely available public database, intended as a resource for researchers studying the immune response to SARS-CoV-2, is where the repertoires were released. The samples were drawn from two sources: the first 160 participants of the ongoing ImmuneRACE study, and approximately 1,300 subjects contributed by 6 global collaborators. The sample metadata nearly always contained a de-identified subject ID, COVID-19 status, age in years and sex. HLA class I and class II types, where available, came from metadata supplied by the sample provider rather than from assay-based typing.

Worth noting for this clone: The antigen it recognizes is unknown. No base-level quality is on record; no much larger clone is a single base apart.

Including cysteine and phenylalanine, the CDR3 has 15 amino acids. Of the read, only the CDR3 DNA is kept; its 45 bases are in frame from base 1. For CDR1 and CDR2, the germline V gene (reference sequence) lists LGHDT and YNNKEL. The germline ends are 13 bases apart after V is trimmed by 0 bases and J by 7 bases. The study at large found these results: How much clinical and demographic metadata was included differed by source and by participant, and the metadata was provided uncurated.

Each collaborating institution followed its own protocols to collect whole blood in K2EDTA tubes. For TCRbeta analysis, collaborators shipped samples as frozen whole blood, isolated PBMCs, or DNA extracted from either of those sample types. TCRbeta CDR3 regions were amplified from genomic DNA by means of the immunoSEQ Assay, a bias-controlled multiplex PCR. In the paper's pipeline: The number of nucleated cells in each sample was estimated from the amplification of reference gene primers within the assay. To quantify the absolute abundance of each unique TCRbeta CDR3 rearrangement, sequence reads were collapsed and filtered. For each sample, productive Simpson clonality was calculated as the square root of Simpson's diversity index over productive rearrangements. Not all clones reach the TCRdb copy of this immuneACCESS table, which keeps in-frame sequences only. Checked studies attribute under half of the gap to unresolved V genes and leave the rest unexplained. That table is the source of V, J and clone size, and D and trimming were worked out from the DNA. The sample table holds over 70,000 clones, of which approximately 89% were seen once. The leading ten clones occupy approximately 2.2% of the sample.

Sequenced input: peripheral blood. Recombination joined TRBV3-1 (or the pseudogene TRBV3-2) with TRBJ2-1; tentative D gene TRBD2, with 7 bases matching. The clonotype comes from a human donor with active COVID-19. The donor label of this sample is uncertain. The CDR3 has the sequence CASSQDVGGLNEQFF. The DNA is as follows: TGTGCCAGCAGCCAAGATGTCGGGGGGCTGAATGAGCAGTTCTTC.